This T cell receptor (beta chain) emerged from a study of PD-L1 blockade in urothelial cancer. Germline V gene sequence: CDR1 MNHEY, CDR2 SMNVEV (reference sequence). This CDR3 region has 13 residues. V dropped 2 bases and J dropped 3 bases, with 8 bases sitting between them. Specified time point: peripheral blood 6 weeks after treatment start. Assay used: immunoSEQ multiplex PCR; TCRdb lists only in-frame clones, some missing. The sample has about 120,000 clones; around 90% are singletons. Sample: PBMCs, taken around atezolizumab (anti-PD-L1) treatment. This TCR came from a man aged 60 to 69 with urothelial cancer. The chain is built from TRBV27 and TRBJ2-7; D may be TRBD2 (6 bases). The CDR3 is CASSLQGGYEQYF. CDR3 sequence (DNA): TGTGCCAGCAGTTTACAGGGAGGCTACGAGCAGTACTTC.